A selection of T cell receptor beta chains follows, all from one sample in a study of human T cells and chemical hapten exposure. Via MiXCR, TCRdb re-called the RACE reads, giving one row per CDR3 protein. The sample contains tens of thousands of distinct CDR3 sequences, roughly 10% of which appear only once. The sample here was whole blood, taken in connection with sensitization to the hapten diphenylcyclopropenone (DPC). The source is a woman aged 50 to 65 with alopecia areata. Some clones in this sample may be carry-over from other donors' samples. The CDR3 runs from the conserved cysteine through the conserved F or W.

V	J	CDR3
TRBV29-1	TRBJ1-5	CSVAAGNVHQPQHF
TRBV7-9	TRBJ2-5	CASSLAAGGGLETQYF
TRBV12-3/TRBV12-4	TRBJ1-1	CASSPAGRKNTEAFF
TRBV2	TRBJ1-5	CASTEGRGVNQPQHF
TRBV7-3	TRBJ2-3	CASSLTVGGSPAAQYF
TRBV6-5	TRBJ2-6	CASSYSIGSGANVLTF
TRBV2	TRBJ2-2	CASSVVNTGELFF
TRBV3-1	TRBJ1-6	CASSQVQGAYNSPLHF
TRBV7-3	TRBJ1-1	CASSSTGTGGTEAFF
TRBV6-2/TRBV6-3	TRBJ2-1	CASVDASGTPMQFF
TRBV7-3	TRBJ2-3	CASSIDTNTDTQYF
TRBV7-9	TRBJ1-2	CASSSTGRFGYTF
TRBV28	TRBJ1-4	CASRRDGATNEKLFF
TRBV6-5	TRBJ1-1	CASTNGQGNTEAFF
TRBV5-1	TRBJ2-5	CASSLVGQGRETQYF
TRBV7-2	TRBJ1-1	CASSLAYGNTEAFF
TRBV5-8	TRBJ1-2	CASSLAGTRGGYTF
TRBV3-1	TRBJ2-3	CASSQERGPLSTDTQYF
TRBV19	TRBJ1-5	CASSMTPRAQPQHF
TRBV27	TRBJ2-7	CASSRDFGGYEQYF
TRBV6-2/TRBV6-3	TRBJ1-1	CASSYRGHGTEAFF
TRBV28	TRBJ1-5	CASSTNSNQPQHF
TRBV20-1	TRBJ1-2	CSARTPEDYGYTF
TRBV6-6	TRBJ1-2	CASSYRGQGVYGYTF
TRBV5-5	TRBJ2-3	CASSLLGHTDTQYF
TRBV7-2	TRBJ2-7	CASSLGYGLGYEQYF
TRBV19	TRBJ1-4	CATTRAMGEKLFF
TRBV5-1	TRBJ1-4	CASSIEPRTTNEKLFF